The 21 T cell receptor beta chains below come from one sample, sequenced in a study of blood T cell repertoires in COVID-19. Repertoires were generated with immunoSEQ multiplex PCR, while TCRdb's copy carries only in-frame clones and drops some. The data contain 60,000 to 85,000 clones, 65% to 90% of them singletons. The sample consisted of peripheral blood. These TCRs come from a man at least 80 years old with acute or convalescent COVID-19.

This clone was counted only a few times. The chain is built from TRBV5-1 and TRBJ1-6, with 9 bases fitting TRBD1. The CDR3 length is 16 residues. Germline CDR1 reads SGHRS; CDR2 reads YFSETQ. V gave up 4 bases and J gave up 5 bases; unmatched junction bases: 7. The CDR3 loop reads CASSNSGTGHNSPLHF. The DNA for the CDR3 is TGCGCCAGCAGCAATTCCGGGACAGGGCATAATTCACCCCTCCACTTT. Filled out from reference TRBV5-1 and TRBJ1-6, the complete variable domain reads KAGVTQTPRYLIKTRGQQVTLSCSPISGHRSVSWYQQTPGQGLQFLFEYFSETQRNKGNFPGRFSGRQFSNSRSEMNVSTLELGDSALYLCASSNSGTGHNSPLHFGNGTRLTVT.

The chain is built from TRBV4-2 and TRBJ2-7; 10 nucleotides align to TRBD1. CDR3 length equals 15 residues. J gave up 7 bases and V 4 bases, and 10 bases lay outside the gene matches. The germline CDR1 and CDR2 sequences are LGHNA and YNFKEQ. The CDR3 reads CASSPPRTGGHEQYF. The CDR3, as DNA: TGTGCCAGCAGCCCGCCGAGGACAGGGGGTCATGAGCAGTACTTC.

V and J are TRBV5-1 and TRBJ1-2; TRBD1 might be the D (5 bases). The germline CDR1 and CDR2 sequences are SGHRS and YFSETQ. The CDR3 consists of 14 residues. Trimming cost V 2 bases and J 7 bases, with 15 bases left between them. The DNA for the CDR3 is TGCGCCAGCAGCTTAACCGGGCTTAGGGGTGGCTACACCTTC. This codes for CASSLTGLRGGYTF.

The chain is built from TRBV6-1 and TRBJ2-2; TRBD1 aligns across 12 bases. This CDR3 region has 16 residues. J gave up 8 bases and V 2 bases, and 6 bases lay outside the gene matches. Germline lookup yields CDR1 MNHNS and CDR2 SASEGT. CDR3: CASSEPGQGASGELFF. Written as DNA, the CDR3 is TGTGCCAGCAGTGAACCGGGACAGGGGGCGTCGGGGGAGCTGTTTTTT.

CDR3 residues: CASTDIPGGRVDTQYF. CDR3 nucleotide sequence: TGTGCCAGTACTGATATCCCAGGGGGCAGAGTAGATACGCAGTATTTT. This chain joins TRBV19 and TRBJ2-3; 8 bases map to TRBD1. Germline CDR1 reads LNHDA; CDR2 reads SQIVND (reference sequence). V dropped 7 bases and J dropped 5; count of bases not matched to a gene: 14. The CDR3 has 16 residues.

CDR3 nucleotides: TGCAGCGGTAACCTCTTTGTCGGGGGCAATGAGCAGTTCTTC. Translation: CSGNLFVGGNEQFF. V usage is TRBV29-1 and J usage is TRBJ2-1, with TRBD2 as a possible D gene (6 bases). Germline-derived CDR1 and CDR2 are SQVTM and ANQGSEA. Trimming shortened V by 7 bases and J by 6 bases, and 19 bases separated the two germline ends. This CDR3 has 14 amino acids.

This sequence joins TRBV7-2 and TRBJ1-5; tentative D call: TRBD1 (6 bases). Trimming left V 2 bases short and J 7 bases short, with 12 bases between. The germline V gene has CDR1 SGHTA and CDR2 FQGNSA. CDR3 length equals 14 residues. The CDR3 DNA reads TGTGCCAGCAGCTTATACAGGGACGACCAGCCCCAGCATTTT. Protein sequence: CASSLYRDDQPQHF.

The chain has TRBV10-2 and TRBJ2-2, with 10 bases lining up with TRBD1. Germline assignment: CDR1 WSHSY and CDR2 SAAADI. J lost 5 bases, V lost 4 bases, and 7 bases had no gene match. This CDR3 comprises 16 residues. The CDR3 protein is CASSVFGTGDTGELFF. As DNA, the CDR3 is TGCGCCAGCAGTGTTTTTGGGACAGGGGATACCGGGGAGCTGTTTTTT.

Regarding this clone: A junction boundary mismatches the germline segment, possibly from a read error. This rearrangement joins TRBV5-4 to TRBJ1-1; weak D call: TRBD1 (6 bases). This CDR3 is built from 13 residues. The V gene's germline CDR1 is SGHNT and CDR2 YYREEE (reference sequence). This chain's CDR3 is CASSLVGDKTFIF. The CDR3 DNA reads as TGTGCCAGCAGCTTGGTAGGGGACAAAACATTTATCTTT.

The chain couples TRBV4-3 to TRBJ2-3, with 8 positions matching TRBD2. J lost 0 bases, V lost 2 bases, and 4 bases had no gene match. The CDR3 has 16 residues. The germline V gene has CDR1 LGHNA and CDR2 YSLEER. The CDR3 loop is CASSQFSGTSTDTQYF. The CDR3 DNA follows: TGCGCCAGCAGCCAATTTAGCGGGACTAGCACAGATACGCAGTATTTT.

The chain joins TRBV14 to TRBJ1-3; D uncertain. The CDR3 has 17 amino acids. The ends were cut back, 0 bases at V and 0 bases at J, with 12 bases in the middle. Germline-derived CDR1 and CDR2 are SGHDN and FVKESK. The CDR3 reads CASSQDMWLRSGNTIYF. The CDR3 DNA sequence: TGTGCCAGCAGCCAAGATATGTGGCTTCGCTCTGGAAACACCATATATTTT.

This chain uses TRBV7-2 with TRBJ2-2; 11 bases match TRBD2. J gave up 7 bases and V 1 base, and 2 bases lay outside the gene matches. Germline assignment: CDR1 SGHTA and CDR2 FQGNSA. CDR3 length: 15 amino acids. CDR3 in amino acids: CASSLVAGGDGELFF. Here the CDR3 DNA reads TGTGCCAGCAGCTTAGTAGCGGGGGGGGACGGGGAGCTGTTTTTT.

This clone was detected only once. This rearrangement joins TRBV28 to TRBJ1-6; possible D gene TRBD1, 6 bases. CDR1 is MDHEN and CDR2 is SYDVKM in the germline V gene. V lost 8 bases and J lost 8, with 22 bases in between. The CDR3 is made up of 16 amino acids. The CDR3, as DNA: TGTGCCAGCCGTGGAGGGTATCGGGGGGGCGATTCACCCCTCCACTTT. Encoded protein: CASRGGYRGGDSPLHF.

The chain links TRBV10-3 to TRBJ1-3; TRBD1 matches at 7 bases. V shed 3 bases and J 3 bases; nucleotides not matched to a gene: 8. The CDR3 is made up of 16 amino acids. CDR1 is ENHRY, CDR2 SYGVKD, per germline. The CDR3 DNA is TGTGCCATCAGTGACGAGGGGGCTGGTTATGGAAACACCATATATTTT. This encodes CAISDEGAGYGNTIYF.

The chain employs TRBV2 and TRBJ2-5, with 7 bases matching TRBD2. From germline, CDR1 is SNHLY and CDR2 FYNNEI. The V gene end was trimmed by 7 bases and the J gene end by 5 bases; junction bases not matched to a gene: 7. This CDR3 contains 13 residues. This CDR3 is CASNQRERETQYF. As DNA, the CDR3 is TGTGCCAGCAACCAGCGGGAACGGGAGACCCAGTACTTC.

The chain carries TRBV7-9 and TRBJ2-6; a possible D gene is TRBD2 (5 bases). The V and J ends lost 6 bases and 5 bases respectively, with 14 bases between them. The CDR3 covers 15 residues. Germline CDR1 is SEHNR and CDR2 is FQNEAQ (reference sequence). The CDR3 bases are TGTGCCAGCAGTTACACCATGACTAGGGCCAACGTCCTGACTTTC. Its protein is CASSYTMTRANVLTF. Filled out from reference TRBV7-9 and TRBJ2-6, the complete variable domain reads DTGVSQNPRHKITKRGQNVTFRCDPISEHNRLYWYRQTLGQGPEFLTYFQNEAQLEKSRLLSDRFSAERPKGSFSTLEIQRTEQGDSAMYLCASSYTMTRANVLTFGAGSRLTVL.

The chain has TRBV28 and TRBJ1-1; D is perhaps TRBD1 (5 bases). Germline V lookup: CDR1 MDHEN, CDR2 SYDVKM. This CDR3 has 14 amino acids. With 7 bases removed from V and 4 bases from J, the gap between germline ends came to 16 bases. CDR3 sequence (DNA): TGTGCCAGCACTCGGGAGTATAGGGGCACTGAAGCTTTCTTT. Protein sequence: CASTREYRGTEAFF.

The chain recombines TRBV27 with TRBJ2-7; TRBD1 matches at 10 bases. Trimming cost V 4 bases and J 4 bases; bases outside gene matches: 4. Germline CDR1 MNHEY, CDR2 SMNVEV (reference sequence). CDR3 length: 14 amino acids. The CDR3 spells CASSSPGQGYEQYF. The CDR3 coding sequence is TGTGCCAGCAGTTCGCCGGGACAGGGGTACGAGCAGTACTTC.

The table lists this clone with a count of one. The genes are TRBV12-3 or TRBV12-4 and TRBJ1-1; D is perhaps TRBD1 (6 bases). The CDR3 extends over 13 amino acids. Trimming took 3 bases from V and 2 from J, leaving 7 bases between them. Here the CDR3 reads CASSLGANTEAFF. The DNA of the CDR3 is TGTGCCAGCAGTTTGGGGGCCAACACTGAAGCTTTCTTT.

The chain combines TRBV24-1 with TRBJ2-1; no clear D. Trimming shortened V by 5 bases and J by 4 bases, and 8 bases separated the two germline ends. Germline CDR1 and CDR2: KGHDR and SFDVKD. The CDR3 loop spans 13 amino acids. The DNA of the CDR3 is TGTGCCACCAGTGTCGAGACATACAATGAGCAGTTCTTC. Protein: CATSVETYNEQFF.

This rearrangement joins TRBV6-5 to TRBJ2-3; D might be TRBD1 (5 bases). The germline CDR1 and CDR2 sequences are MNHEY and SVGAGI. This CDR3 is 13 amino acids long. Trimming took 7 bases from V and 4 from J, leaving 12 bases between them. As DNA, the CDR3 is TGTGCCAGCAACGGGCAGGGTGCAGATACGCAGTATTTT. Amino acid sequence: CASNGQGADTQYF.